The source of this TCR beta chain is a study of technical replicates of blood from a few donors. The data were produced by immunoSEQ multiplex PCR, yet TCRdb's version contains in-frame clones alone and is incomplete. The sample includes fewer than 90,000 clones, about 92% of them seen just once. This CDR3 region has 18 residues. V lost 4 bases, J lost 4 bases, and 26 bases lay in between. CDR1 is SNHLY and CDR2 is FYNNEI in the germline V gene. The source is a human donor in good health. The sequencing sample was made of T cells isolated from PBMCs. The chain couples TRBV2 to TRBJ2-7, with D tentatively TRBD1 (6 bases). CDR3 bases: TGTGCCAGCAGTGTAAAATACGCCAGCTTGACGAGGGGGTACGAGCAGTACTTC. As protein: CASSVKYASLTRGYEQYF.